This paragraph covers one T cell receptor beta chain sequence. Germline CDR1 KGHDR, CDR2 SFDVKD. The CDR3 is made up of 14 amino acids. V was pared by 3 bases and J by 4 bases, with 11 bases between. The data were produced by immunoSEQ multiplex PCR, yet TCRdb's version contains in-frame clones alone and is incomplete. This sample has 120,000 or so clones, with less than 90% found just once. The sample is drawn from a study of control samples from healthy donors and cancer patients. Material for sequencing was blood. The genes are TRBV24-1 and TRBJ1-2, with D possibly being TRBD1 (6 bases). The sequence came from a man between 18 and 29 years old in good health. CDR3 amino acids: CATSDTGQLYGYTF. DNA for the CDR3: TGTGCCACCAGTGATACCGGACAGCTCTATGGCTACACCTTC.